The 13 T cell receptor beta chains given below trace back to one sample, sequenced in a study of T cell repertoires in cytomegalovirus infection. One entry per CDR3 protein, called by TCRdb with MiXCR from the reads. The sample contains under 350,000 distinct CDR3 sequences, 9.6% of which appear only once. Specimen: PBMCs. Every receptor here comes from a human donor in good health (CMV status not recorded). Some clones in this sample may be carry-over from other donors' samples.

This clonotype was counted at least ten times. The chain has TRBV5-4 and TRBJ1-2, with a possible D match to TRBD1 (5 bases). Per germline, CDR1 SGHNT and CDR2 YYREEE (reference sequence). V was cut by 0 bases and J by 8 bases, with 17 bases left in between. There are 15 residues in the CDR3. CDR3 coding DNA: TGTGCCAGCAGCTTGGTTGGCGGGGCGAGTTTGGGCTACACCTTC. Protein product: CASSLVGGASLGYTF. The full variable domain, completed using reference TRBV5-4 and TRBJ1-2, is ETGVTQSPTHLIKTRGQQVTLRCSSQSGHNTVSWYQQALGQGPQFIFQYYREEENGRGNFPPRFSGLQFPNYSSELNVNALELDDSALYLCASSLVGGASLGYTFGSGTRLTVV.

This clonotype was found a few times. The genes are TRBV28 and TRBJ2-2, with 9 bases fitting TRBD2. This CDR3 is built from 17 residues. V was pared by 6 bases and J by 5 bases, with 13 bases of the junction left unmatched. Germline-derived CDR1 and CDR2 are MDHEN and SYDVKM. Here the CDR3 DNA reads TGTGCCAGCAGGCCCACTAGCGGGCAAGGACGAACCGGGGAGCTGTTTTTT. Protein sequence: CASRPTSGQGRTGELFF. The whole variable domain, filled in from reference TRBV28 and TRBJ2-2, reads DVKVTQSSRYLVKRTGEKVFLECVQDMDHENMFWYRQDPGLGLRLIYFSYDVKMKEKGDIPEGYSVSREKKERFSLILESASTNQTSMYLCASRPTSGQGRTGELFFGEGSRLTVL.

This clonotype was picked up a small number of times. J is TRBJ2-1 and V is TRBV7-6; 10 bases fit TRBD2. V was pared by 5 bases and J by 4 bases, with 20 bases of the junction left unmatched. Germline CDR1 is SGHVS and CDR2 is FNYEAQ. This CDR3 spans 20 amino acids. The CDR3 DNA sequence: TGTGCCAGCAGCCCGCGGATCCGGGGGCTAGCGGGGGATAATTACAATGAGCAGTTCTTC. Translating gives CASSPRIRGLAGDNYNEQFF.

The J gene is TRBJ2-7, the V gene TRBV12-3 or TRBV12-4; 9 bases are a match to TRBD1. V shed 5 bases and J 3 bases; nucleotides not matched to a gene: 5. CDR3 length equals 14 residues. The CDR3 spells CASSLGQGLYEQYF. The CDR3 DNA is TGTGCCAGCAGTCTGGGACAGGGACTCTACGAGCAGTACTTC.

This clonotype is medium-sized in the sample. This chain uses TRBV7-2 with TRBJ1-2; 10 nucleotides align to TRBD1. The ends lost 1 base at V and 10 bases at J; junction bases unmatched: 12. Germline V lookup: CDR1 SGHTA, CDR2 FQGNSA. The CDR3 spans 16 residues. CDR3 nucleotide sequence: TGTGCCAGCAGCTTAGACGCTCTAAGGACAGGGGGTTACTACACCTTC. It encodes CASSLDALRTGGYYTF.

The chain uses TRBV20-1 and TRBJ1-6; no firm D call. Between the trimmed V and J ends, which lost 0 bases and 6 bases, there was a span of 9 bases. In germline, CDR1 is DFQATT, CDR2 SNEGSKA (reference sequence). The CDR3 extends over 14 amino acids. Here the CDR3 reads CSARDSRTNSPLHF. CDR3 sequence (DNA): TGCAGTGCTAGAGATAGTCGGACTAATTCACCCCTCCACTTT.

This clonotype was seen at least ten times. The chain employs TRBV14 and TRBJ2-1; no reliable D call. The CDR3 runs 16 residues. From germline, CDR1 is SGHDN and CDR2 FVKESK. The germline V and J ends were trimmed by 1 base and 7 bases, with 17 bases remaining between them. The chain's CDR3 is CASSQGVRFLSNEQFF. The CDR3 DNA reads TGTGCCAGCAGCCAAGGTGTTCGGTTCCTTTCTAATGAGCAGTTCTTC.

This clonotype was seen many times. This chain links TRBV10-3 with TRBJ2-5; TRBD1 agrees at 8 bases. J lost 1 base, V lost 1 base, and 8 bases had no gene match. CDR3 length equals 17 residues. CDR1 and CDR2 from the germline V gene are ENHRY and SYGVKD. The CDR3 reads CAISEFGTGGIQETQYF. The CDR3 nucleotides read TGTGCCATCAGTGAGTTCGGAACAGGGGGAATCCAAGAGACCCAGTACTTC.

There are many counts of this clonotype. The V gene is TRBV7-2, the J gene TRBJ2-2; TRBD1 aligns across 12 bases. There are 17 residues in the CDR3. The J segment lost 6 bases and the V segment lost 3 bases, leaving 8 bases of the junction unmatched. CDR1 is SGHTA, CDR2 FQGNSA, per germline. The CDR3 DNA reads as TGTGCCAGCAGCTTGGGGGCCGGGACAGGGGGCCCCGGGGAGCTGTTTTTT. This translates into CASSLGAGTGGPGELFF.

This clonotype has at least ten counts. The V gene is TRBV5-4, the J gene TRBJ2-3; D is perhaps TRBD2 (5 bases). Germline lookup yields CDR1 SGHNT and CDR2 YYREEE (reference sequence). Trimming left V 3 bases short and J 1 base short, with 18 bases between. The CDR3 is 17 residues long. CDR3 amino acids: CASSYKLAGIGTDTQYF. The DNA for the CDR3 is TGTGCCAGCAGCTACAAATTGGCGGGCATTGGCACAGATACGCAGTATTTT.

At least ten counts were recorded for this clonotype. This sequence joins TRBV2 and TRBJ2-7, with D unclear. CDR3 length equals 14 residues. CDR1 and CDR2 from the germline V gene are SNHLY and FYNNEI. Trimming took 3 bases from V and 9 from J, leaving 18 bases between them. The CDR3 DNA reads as TGTGCCAGCAGTGACCCAAGGACCGCCGCCCGGCAGTACTTC. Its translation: CASSDPRTAARQYF.

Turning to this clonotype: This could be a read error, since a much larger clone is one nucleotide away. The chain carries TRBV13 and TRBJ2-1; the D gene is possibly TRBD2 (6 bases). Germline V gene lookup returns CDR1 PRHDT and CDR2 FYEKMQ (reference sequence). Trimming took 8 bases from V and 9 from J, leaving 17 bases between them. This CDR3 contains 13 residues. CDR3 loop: CASCSTSRGEQFF. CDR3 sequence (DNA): TGTGCCAGCTGCTCAACTAGCAGAGGTGAGCAGTTCTTC. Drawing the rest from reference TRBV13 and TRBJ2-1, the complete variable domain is AAGVIQSPRHLIKEKRETATLKCYPIPRHDTVYWYQQGPGQDPQFLISFYEKMQSDKGSIPDRFSAQQFSDYHSELNMSSLELGDSALYFCASCSTSRGEQFFGPGTRLTVL.

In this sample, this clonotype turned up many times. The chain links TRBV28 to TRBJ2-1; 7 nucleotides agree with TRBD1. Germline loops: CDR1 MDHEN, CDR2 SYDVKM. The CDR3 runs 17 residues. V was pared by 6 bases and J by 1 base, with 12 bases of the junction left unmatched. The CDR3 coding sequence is TGTGCCAGCAGCCTTTACAGGGGTAGGGGGTCCTACAATGAGCAGTTCTTC. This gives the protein CASSLYRGRGSYNEQFF.